The sequence of this T cell receptor beta chain was determined in a study of cytomegalovirus exposure and HLA in healthy donors. Study-wide context: In a previous analysis, around 110 million unique TCR beta sequences were found from 150 million to 200 million T cells.

This clone was counted once. The antigen remains unidentified. In germline, CDR1 is SQVTM, CDR2 ANQGSEA. The CDR3 is 13 residues long. Losses at the gene ends were 5 bases for V and 3 bases for J; bases not matched to a gene: 5. Study conclusions and caveats: Later work found most CMV-associated TCR beta chains apparently HLA-restricted.

Both 60 Vbeta primers and 13 Jbeta primers went into the PCR. Original methodology: A later analysis tallied 87 million or so unique TCR beta chains, about 9.9 million of them shared. Sequencing used immunoSEQ multiplex PCR; TCRdb keeps in-frame clones, though not all of them. V and J calls and clone size are those listed in that table; D and trimming were worked out from the DNA. This sample has about 78,000 clones, with around 70% found just once. The TCR originated in a woman aged 35 to 49 in good health and CMV-seropositive. Sequencing was done on a sample of PBMCs. This rearrangement joins TRBV29-1 to TRBJ2-3; 7 nucleotides line up with TRBD1. CDR3 sequence reads: CSVSRGRTDTQYF. The CDR3 DNA sequence: TGCAGCGTTTCGAGGGGGCGGACAGATACGCAGTATTTT.